This T cell receptor beta chain is from a study of blood T cell repertoires in COVID-19. Using immunoSEQ multiplex PCR, the repertoire was profiled, and TCRdb retains in-frame clones only, with some absent. The sample lists some 530,000 clones; around 85% were seen once. Germline CDR1 and CDR2: SGHNT and YYREEE (reference sequence). With 0 bases removed from V and 8 bases from J, the gap between germline ends came to 14 bases. The CDR3 is made up of 15 amino acids. V gene TRBV5-4 combines with J gene TRBJ1-4, with TRBD1 as a possible D gene (6 bases). This clonotype originated in a woman aged 55-75 years who had recovered from COVID-19. What was sequenced was PBMCs or T cells enriched from blood (not recorded which). The CDR3 sequence is CASSLAGVTGEKLFF. The DNA for the CDR3 is TGTGCCAGCAGCTTGGCAGGGGTCACGGGGGAAAAACTGTTTTTT.